This paragraph covers one T cell receptor beta chain sequence. Its specificity is not known. TCRdb keeps only in-frame clones here, not all; method: immunoSEQ multiplex PCR. This repertoire shows some 78,000 clones, 96% found once; its top ten account for over 1.5%. The sample originates from a study of cytomegalovirus exposure and HLA in healthy donors. Study-level results: Cytomegalovirus association was assigned to over 150 TCR beta chains.

The sequenced sample consisted of PBMCs. The clonotype comes from a man aged 18 to 30 in good health and CMV-seropositive.

The CDR3 DNA is TGTGCCAGCAGTGAAGGGCCATGGAGGAGCCAGCCCCAGCATTTT. It codes for CASSEGPWRSQPQHF. The rearrangement links TRBV6-1 to TRBJ1-5, with D unresolved. The CDR3 has 15 residues. Trimming stripped 1 base from V and 7 bases from J, with 14 bases between. The germline V gene encodes CDR1 MNHNS and CDR2 SASEGT.